The rows below give T cell receptor beta chains drawn from one sample of a study of siplizumab effects on memory and regulatory T cells. Sequencing was performed with immunoSEQ multiplex PCR; in TCRdb, only in-frame clones are kept and a portion is missing. Of some 100,000 clones listed, 92% were seen once; the top ten hold approximately 12%. The sample was non-Treg CD4+ T cells sorted from blood. These receptors were obtained from a human donor in good health. The CDR3 runs from the conserved cysteine through the conserved F or W. A D gene is named only where the DNA matches it firmly. The size of a clone is reported for some rows only, either as once, few or many, or as a class for expanded clones.

>few|TRBJ1-5|NA|TRBV6-5
CASARTDNQPQHF
TGTGCCAGCGCTCGGACAGATAATCAGCCCCAGCATTTT
>NA|TRBJ1-2|TRBD1|TRBV9
CASSVGGGGDGYTF
TGTGCCAGCAGCGTAGGTGGAGGGGGCGACGGCTACACCTTC
>NA|TRBJ1-5|NA|TRBV19
CASSISIGGNQPQHF
TGTGCCAGTAGTATCAGTATCGGGGGCAATCAGCCCCAGCATTTT
>NA|TRBJ2-1|NA|TRBV7-2
CASSLFPGSNEQFF
TGTGCCAGCAGCTTATTTCCAGGGTCCAATGAGCAGTTCTTC
>NA|TRBJ2-1|NA|TRBV30
CAWSQWSNSYNEQFF
TGTGCCTGGAGTCAATGGTCCAACTCCTACAATGAGCAGTTCTTC
>NA|TRBJ1-6|NA|TRBV28
CASSFRGIGDNSPLHF
TGTGCCAGCAGTTTTCGGGGCATAGGGGATAATTCACCCCTCCACTTT
>NA|TRBJ2-5|TRBD1|TRBV18
CASSPEAGGKETQYF
TGTGCCAGCTCACCAGAGGCAGGGGGCAAGGAGACCCAGTACTTC
>NA|TRBJ2-2|NA|TRBV2
CASSELGNTGELFF
TGTGCCAGCAGTGAGCTGGGGAACACCGGGGAGCTGTTTTTT
>NA|TRBJ2-2|NA|TRBV19
CASSPRSTGELFF
TGTGCCAGTAGTCCCAGGTCAACCGGGGAGCTGTTTTTT
>NA|TRBJ1-2|TRBD1|TRBV6-1
CASRTGTVSGYTF
TGTGCCAGCAGGACCGGGACAGTCAGTGGCTACACCTTC
>NA|TRBJ2-1|TRBD2|TRBV7-3
CASSWEGRNEQFF
TGTGCCAGCAGTTGGGAGGGCCGGAATGAGCAGTTCTTC
>NA|TRBJ2-3|NA|TRBV7-3
CASSLTGVARSTDTQYF
TGTGCCAGCAGCTTAACCGGTGTGGCCCGAAGCACAGATACGCAGTATTTT
>NA|TRBJ1-2|NA|TRBV5-6
CASSLYPESAYTF
TGTGCCAGCAGCTTGTACCCCGAGTCCGCCTACACCTTC
>NA|TRBJ2-7|NA|TRBV7-3
CASSLRPGPYEQYF
TGTGCCAGCAGCTTAAGGCCAGGTCCCTACGAGCAGTACTTC
>NA|TRBJ1-1|NA|TRBV7-9
CASSLGLRAGTTEAFF
TGTGCCAGCAGCTTAGGGCTCCGGGCAGGGACCACTGAAGCTTTCTTT
>NA|TRBJ1-2|NA|TRBV6-1
CASSESAYGYTF
TGTGCCAGCAGTGAGTCGGCTTATGGCTACACCTTC
>few|TRBJ2-3|NA|TRBV11-2
CASSLNIRTTDTQYF
TGTGCCAGCAGCTTAAATATCAGGACCACAGATACGCAGTATTTT
>NA|TRBJ1-6|NA|TRBV15
CATSRANSPLHF
TGTGCCACCAGCAGGGCCAATTCACCCCTCCACTTT
>NA|TRBJ2-2|NA|TRBV19
CASSIAGSRTGELFF
TGTGCCAGTAGTATTGCAGGGTCGAGGACCGGGGAGCTGTTTTTT
>NA|TRBJ2-3|TRBD1|TRBV2
CASTLGQGPDTQYF
TGTGCCAGCACTTTAGGACAGGGCCCAGATACGCAGTATTTT
>NA|TRBJ1-3|TRBD1|TRBV5-1
CASSLAGRHRGSGNTIYF
TGCGCCAGCAGCTTGGCGGGGCGCCACAGGGGGTCGGGAAACACCATATATTTT
>once|TRBJ1-2|NA|TRBV29-1
CSVGIDYGYTF
TGCAGCGTTGGGATAGACTATGGCTACACCTTC
>NA|TRBJ1-5|NA|TRBV4-1
CASSQTDRTSNQPQHF
TGCGCCAGCAGCCAAACCGACAGGACTAGCAATCAGCCCCAGCATTTT
>NA|TRBJ2-7|TRBD1|TRBV19
CASSIASGTGTSYEQYF
TGTGCCAGTAGTATAGCTTCAGGGACAGGGACCTCCTACGAGCAGTACTTC
>NA|TRBJ2-4|NA|TRBV14
CASSLHRPPGNGGIQYF
TGTGCCAGCAGCCTACACCGCCCGCCAGGGAATGGCGGCATTCAGTACTTC
>NA|TRBJ1-2|NA|TRBV28
CASSSDEGGNYGYTF
TGTGCCAGCAGTTCGGATGAGGGTGGGAACTATGGCTACACCTTC
>NA|TRBJ2-2|NA|TRBV19
CASSSSGQGRTGELFF
TGTGCCAGTAGTTCTTCAGGGCAGGGTAGGACCGGGGAGCTGTTTTTT
>NA|TRBJ2-1|NA|TRBV5-1
CASSLGAVNYNEQFF
TGCGCCAGCAGCTTGGGGGCGGTCAACTACAATGAGCAGTTCTTC
>NA|TRBJ2-5|TRBD2|TRBV7-2
CASTPTGTSMETQYF
TGTGCCAGCACCCCGACCGGGACTAGCATGGAGACCCAGTACTTC